The clone carrying this T cell receptor (beta chain) was picked up a small number of times. This sample is part of a study of T-cell reconstitution after alpha-beta-depleted transplantation in children. Using unique molecular identifiers, the investigators prepared the TCRbeta library. TCRdb redid the calling of the PCR reads with MiXCR, one entry per CDR3 protein. Altogether 500,000 to 600,000 distinct CDR3 sequences are present, less than 35% being singletons, with the ten largest covering 2% to 3%. Trimming removed 0 bases at V and 5 bases at J, with 14 bases between. Per germline, CDR1 SGHRS and CDR2 YFSETQ. This CDR3 has 15 residues.

V and J are TRBV5-1 and TRBJ1-1, with D possibly matching TRBD1 (5 bases). Sequencing used PBMCs from the stem cell graft donor, obtained from the stem cell graft. The sequence was obtained from a human donor who donated a stem cell graft to a child with aplastic anemia. The CDR3 nucleotides are TGCGCCAGCAGCTTGGATCCCCAGGGTGGGACTGAAGCTTTCTTT. It is translated as CASSLDPQGGTEAFF.